The present entry profiles one TCR beta chain with its context. This entry is derived from a study of blood T cell repertoires in COVID-19. The wider study: The study drew acute and convalescent COVID-19 samples from the United States, Italy and Spain. From T cells, B-cell-depleted T cells, or PBMCs came the material, which was cDNA or gDNA.

The J segment lost 0 bases and the V segment lost 4 bases, leaving 11 bases of the junction unmatched. The CDR3 loop spans 19 amino acids. CDR1 is LNHDA and CDR2 is SQIVND in the germline V gene (reference sequence). Under the authors' procedure: The authors estimated nucleated cell counts from reference gene primer amplification. Clones were sequenced by immunoSEQ multiplex PCR, and TCRdb holds only the in-frame ones, with some missing. D and trimming come from the DNA, and the V and J calls and clone size come from that table. The top ten clones hold around 4% of a sample with about 140,000 clones, 79% of them seen once.

Sequenced material: peripheral blood. The source is a man in his sixties with acute or convalescent COVID-19. The V and J genes are TRBV19 and TRBJ2-6; 8 bases agree with TRBD1. CDR3 amino acids: CASSTKGQGVSSGANVLTF. CDR3 DNA: TGTGCCAGTAGTACCAAAGGACAGGGTGTTTCCTCTGGGGCCAACGTCCTGACTTTC.